A single sample gave rise to the 7 T cell receptor beta chains below, sequenced in a study of blood T cell repertoires in COVID-19. Sequencing was performed with immunoSEQ multiplex PCR; in TCRdb, only in-frame clones are kept and a portion is missing. The profile shows 230,000 or so clones, roughly 80% of them singletons. The source material was PBMCs or T cells enriched from blood (not recorded which). The receptors originated from a man aged 45 to 65 who had recovered from COVID-19.

This clone was counted only a few times. The sample contains more than one DNA sequence encoding this CDR3. The V and J genes are TRBV5-6 and TRBJ1-1, with D unclear. Germline CDR1 SGHDT, CDR2 YYEEEE. The CDR3 consists of 14 residues. With 0 bases removed from V and 1 base from J, the gap between germline ends came to 7 bases. CDR3 sequence: CASSLVGRNTEAFF. The CDR3 DNA is TGTGCCAGCAGCTTGGTTGGCCGGAACACTGAAGCTTTCTTT.

The V call is TRBV19, the J call TRBJ2-7; 7 nucleotides match TRBD2. Trimming took 4 bases from V and 3 from J; bases not matched to a gene: 12. This CDR3 has 16 amino acids. Germline loops: CDR1 LNHDA, CDR2 SQIVND (reference sequence). The CDR3 spells CASSTSTGGPYYEQYF. CDR3 in DNA: TGTGCCAGTAGTACCTCGACGGGAGGTCCTTACTACGAGCAGTACTTC.

The chain recombines TRBV24-1 with TRBJ2-1; TRBD1 matches at 10 bases. V shed 3 bases and J 5 bases; nucleotides not matched to a gene: 3. This CDR3 contains 15 residues. In germline, CDR1 is KGHDR, CDR2 SFDVKD. For the CDR3, the DNA is TGTGCCACCAGTGATATCGGGACAGGGGACAATGAGCAGTTCTTC. This codes for CATSDIGTGDNEQFF.

V and J are TRBV6-5 and TRBJ1-6, with unresolved D. The CDR3 sequence is 14 residues long. CDR1 is MNHEY, CDR2 SVGAGI, per germline. V gave up 4 bases and J gave up 14 bases, with 18 bases separating them. In nucleotides, the CDR3 is TGTGCCAGCAGTTCCCTCGGGGAGGTTTCGTCCCTCCACTTT. It is translated as CASSSLGEVSSLHF.

The V call is TRBV20-1, the J call TRBJ1-5, with D uncertain. Germline loops: CDR1 DFQATT, CDR2 SNEGSKA (reference sequence). This CDR3 is 11 amino acids long. The V end lost 5 bases, the J end lost 4 bases, and 6 bases lay between the germline ends. CDR3 residues: CSAGPNQPQHF. In nucleotides, the CDR3 is TGCAGTGCTGGCCCTAATCAGCCCCAGCATTTT.

The chain is built from TRBV11-3 and TRBJ2-7, with unresolved D. The CDR3 extends over 13 amino acids. From germline, CDR1 is SGHNT and CDR2 YENEEA. V was cut by 5 bases and J by 1 base, with 9 bases left in between. In DNA form, the CDR3 reads TGTGCCAGCAGCGCTGGAGCTTCCTACGAGCAGTACTTC. It translates to CASSAGASYEQYF.

This clone has just one count. The V gene is TRBV4-1, the J gene TRBJ1-6, with D perhaps matching TRBD1 (5 bases). The CDR3 contains 16 residues. The V end was cut by 1 base, the J end by 6 bases, with 13 bases between. Germline values: CDR1 MGHRA, CDR2 YSYEKL. CDR3 bases: TGCGCCAGCAGCCAAGTGGCCACAGGTAGTAATTCACCCCTCCACTTT. Amino acids: CASSQVATGSNSPLHF.